The clone carrying this TCR beta chain was seen more than once but under ten times. Its antigen remains unidentified. Looked up from germline, CDR1 is SGHRS and CDR2 is YFSETQ. The CDR3 contains 15 residues. The V end lost 0 bases, the J end lost 2 bases, and 9 bases lay between the germline ends. This sample is part of a study of T-cell memory formation after mild COVID-19. Points from the study as a whole: The second-wave clones peaking on day 37 were not confirmed as SARS-CoV-2-specific.

The 5'RACE method, run with constant-segment primers, produced TCR alpha and TCR beta cDNA libraries (carrying sample barcodes and UMIs). Via MiXCR, TCRdb re-called the 5' RACE reads, giving one row per CDR3 protein. The table includes a few hundred thousand distinct CDR3 sequences, roughly 17% detected once. This TCR was sampled from a man aged 18 to 30 who had mild COVID-19 (a few samples of this study predate the infection). Cell type and time point are not known. The J gene is TRBJ2-1, the V gene TRBV5-1; D call uncertain. Sequencing was carried out using PBMCs or a T cell subset sorted from them (not recorded which). This CDR3 is CASSLEGITYNEQFF. The CDR3 DNA reads as TGCGCCAGCAGCTTGGAGGGCATCACCTACAATGAGCAGTTCTTC. Drawing the rest from reference TRBV5-1 and TRBJ2-1, the complete variable domain is KAGVTQTPRYLIKTRGQQVTLSCSPISGHRSVSWYQQTPGQGLQFLFEYFSETQRNKGNFPGRFSGRQFSNSRSEMNVSTLELGDSALYLCASSLEGITYNEQFFGPGTRLTVL.